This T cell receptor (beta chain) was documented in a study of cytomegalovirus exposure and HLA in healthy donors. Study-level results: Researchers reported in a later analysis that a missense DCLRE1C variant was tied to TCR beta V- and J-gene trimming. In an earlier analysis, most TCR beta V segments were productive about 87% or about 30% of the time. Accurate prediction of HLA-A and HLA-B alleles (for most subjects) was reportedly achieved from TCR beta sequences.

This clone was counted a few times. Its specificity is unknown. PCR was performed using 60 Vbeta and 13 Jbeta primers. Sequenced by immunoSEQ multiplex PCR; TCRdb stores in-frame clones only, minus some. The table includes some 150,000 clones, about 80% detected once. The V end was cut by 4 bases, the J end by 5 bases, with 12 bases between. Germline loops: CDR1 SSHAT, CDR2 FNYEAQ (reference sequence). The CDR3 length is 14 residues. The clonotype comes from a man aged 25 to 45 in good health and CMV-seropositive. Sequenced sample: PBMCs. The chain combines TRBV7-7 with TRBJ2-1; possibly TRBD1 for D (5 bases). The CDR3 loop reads CASSSNPQDNEQFF. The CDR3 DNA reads TGTGCCAGCAGCTCCAACCCACAGGACAATGAGCAGTTCTTC.